The 17 T cell receptor beta chains listed next were all sequenced from one sample in a study of vaccination and CD4 T cells after COVID-19. Treatment here: roughly 10-day PBMC culture with coronavirus spike peptide pools or control peptides (ViraFEST assay). According to the study, CD4+ T cells from the unexposed donor were gathered ahead of the COVID-19 pandemic (2011-2018). These receptors have no identified antigens. At the Johns Hopkins FTIC core, DNA taken from cultured CD4+ T cells was sequenced by way of the Oncomine TCR Beta short-read assay. Using its own MiXCR run on the PCR reads, TCRdb lists one record per CDR3 protein. The data contain more than 6,000 distinct CDR3 sequences, around 70% of them singletons. Source material: CD4+ T cells from blood, cultured in vitro. All receptors derive from a human donor in good health.

This clonotype turned up a few times. This rearrangement joins TRBV15 to TRBJ1-5; 10 bases align to TRBD1. The CDR3 extends over 15 amino acids. V gave up 6 bases and J gave up 4 bases; unmatched junction bases: 6. Per germline, CDR1 LNHNV and CDR2 YYDKDF (reference sequence). The CDR3 DNA reads TGTGCCACCAGGTCTAGGGGACAGGGGAATCAGCCCCAGCATTTT. This gives the protein CATRSRGQGNQPQHF.

This clonotype appeared once. In DNA form, the CDR3 reads TGTGCCAGCAGCTTGGGCAGCTTGACAGGGGGCACTGAAGCTTTCTTT. This codes for CASSLGSLTGGTEAFF. The chain has TRBV11-2 and TRBJ1-1; 9 bases are shared with TRBD1. The J segment lost 4 bases and the V segment lost 3 bases, leaving 9 bases of the junction unmatched. The CDR3 runs 16 residues. CDR1 SGHAT and CDR2 FQNNGV come from the germline V gene.

The chain carries TRBV7-6 and TRBJ1-3, with D possibly TRBD1 on 6 matching bases. Germline-derived CDR1 and CDR2 are SGHVS and FNYEAQ. V lost 5 bases and J lost 4, with 15 bases in between. This CDR3 region has 15 residues. The CDR3 is CASSLTQGEGNTIYF. Written as DNA, the CDR3 is TGTGCCAGCAGCCTCACACAGGGAGAAGGAAACACCATATATTTT.

This clonotype showed up just a few times. The chain recombines TRBV27 with TRBJ2-5; TRBD1 matches at 8 bases. V was pared by 2 bases and J by 5 bases, with 7 bases of the junction left unmatched. The CDR3 covers 15 residues. CDR1 is MNHEY, CDR2 SMNVEV, per germline (reference sequence). CDR3 coding DNA: TGTGCCAGCAGTTTAAGAGCAGGGGGCGGGGAGACCCAGTACTTC. Amino acid sequence: CASSLRAGGGETQYF.

The V and J genes are TRBV9 and TRBJ2-5, with 7 bases aligning to TRBD2. Germline trimming cut 4 bases from V and 2 bases from J; bases unmatched to any gene: 8. Per germline, CDR1 SGDLS and CDR2 YYNGEE. The CDR3 has 15 amino acids. Here the CDR3 reads CASSFRDYEQETQYF. The CDR3 DNA is TGTGCCAGCAGCTTCCGGGACTACGAACAAGAGACCCAGTACTTC.

The chain carries TRBV7-6 and TRBJ2-5; no definite D call. The germline gives CDR1 SGHVS, CDR2 FNYEAQ. The CDR3 loop spans 11 amino acids. The V gene lost 4 bases and the J gene lost 7 bases, with 7 bases spanning the gap. The CDR3 region is CASSSPGTQYF. In nucleotides, the CDR3 is TGTGCCAGCAGCTCGCCCGGGACCCAGTACTTC.

The chain recombines TRBV19 with TRBJ1-2, with 7 bases matching TRBD1. The CDR3 has 15 residues. Germline CDR1 reads LNHDA; CDR2 reads SQIVND (reference sequence). With V trimmed by 6 bases and J by 5 bases, 12 bases remained unmatched. CDR3 DNA: TGTGCCAGTAGCCTCCACCGACAGGGCAGTTATGGCTACACCTTC. Protein product: CASSLHRQGSYGYTF.

CDR3 bases: TGTGCCAGCAGTTACGGGGGGAATAGCAATCAGCCCCAGCATTTT. Encoded protein: CASSYGGNSNQPQHF. The rearrangement uses TRBV6-5 and TRBJ1-5, with D possibly TRBD1 on 5 matching bases. Trimming stripped 2 bases from V and 0 bases from J, with 8 bases between. CDR1 and CDR2 (germline): MNHEY, SVGAGI. CDR3 length: 15 residues.

The V gene is TRBV5-4, the J gene TRBJ1-2, with D unclear. The germline V and J ends were trimmed by 2 bases and 8 bases, with 10 bases remaining between them. Germline V CDR1 and CDR2: SGHNT, YYREEE (reference sequence). The CDR3 is made up of 12 amino acids. CDR3 in amino acids: CASSFHNGGYTF. CDR3 in DNA: TGTGCCAGCAGCTTCCACAACGGGGGCTACACCTTC. The variable domain in full, with the rest retrieved from reference TRBV5-4 and TRBJ1-2, is ETGVTQSPTHLIKTRGQQVTLRCSSQSGHNTVSWYQQALGQGPQFIFQYYREEENGRGNFPPRFSGLQFPNYSSELNVNALELDDSALYLCASSFHNGGYTFGSGTRLTVV.

The CDR3 DNA is TGTGCCAGCAGGATTCCGGGACAGGGAAAGTACGAGCAGTACTTC. Its translation: CASRIPGQGKYEQYF. The rearrangement links TRBV11-2 to TRBJ2-7, with 9 bases identical to TRBD1. The CDR3 is made up of 15 amino acids. CDR1 SGHAT and CDR2 FQNNGV come from the germline V gene. V dropped 6 bases and J dropped 4; count of bases not matched to a gene: 10.

The chain uses TRBV20-1 and TRBJ2-3; 14 bases agree with TRBD2. V gave up 4 bases and J gave up 3 bases; unmatched junction bases: 15. There are 19 residues in the CDR3. Germline V lookup: CDR1 DFQATT, CDR2 SNEGSKA (reference sequence). The CDR3 nucleotides read TGCAGTGCTATTTTACAATCCGGGACTAGCGGGAGTTCAACAGATACGCAGTATTTT. Translation: CSAILQSGTSGSSTDTQYF.

The J gene is TRBJ1-5, the V gene TRBV19; D remains unclear. V shed 3 bases and J shed 7 bases, with 16 bases lying between them. The CDR3 runs to 15 residues. Germline CDR1 LNHDA, CDR2 SQIVND (reference sequence). The CDR3 nucleotides are TGTGCCAGTAGTATTTGGAGGGAAGGAGGACAGCCCCAGCATTTT. Translating it yields CASSIWREGGQPQHF. The entire variable domain, with the rest obtained from reference TRBV19 and TRBJ1-5, is as follows: DGGITQSPKYLFRKEGQNVTLSCEQNLNHDAMYWYRQDPGQGLRLIYYSQIVNDFQKGDIAEGYSVSREKKESFPLTVTSAQKNPTAFYLCASSIWREGGQPQHFGDGTRLSIL.

The chain is built from TRBV5-1 and TRBJ2-7, with D uncertain. The CDR3 contains 14 residues. Germline assignment: CDR1 SGHRS and CDR2 YFSETQ. V dropped 0 bases and J dropped 0 bases, with 7 bases sitting between them. CDR3 sequence: CASSLEVSSYEQYF. The CDR3 DNA sequence: TGCGCCAGCAGCTTGGAGGTTAGCTCCTACGAGCAGTACTTC.

This clonotype was counted a few times. The CDR3 DNA sequence: TGTGCCAGCAGCCTTTTCCGGAACTCCTATGGCTACACCTTC. Protein: CASSLFRNSYGYTF. This chain connects TRBV27 to TRBJ1-2; D gene unclear. Trimming cost V 6 bases and J 4 bases, with 15 bases left between them. The CDR3 consists of 14 residues. Germline CDR1 and CDR2: MNHEY and SMNVEV (reference sequence).

This chain links TRBV29-1 with TRBJ2-2; D might be TRBD1 (6 bases). This CDR3 has 13 amino acids. The V and J ends lost 7 bases and 5 bases respectively, with 14 bases between them. Germline lookup yields CDR1 SQVTM and CDR2 ANQGSEA. DNA of the CDR3: TGCAGCGCAGGACAGAGTTCGACCGGGGAGCTGTTTTTT. Translated, it gives CSAGQSSTGELFF.

This clonotype has a single count. The chain couples TRBV12-5 to TRBJ1-2; D remains unclear. The germline V gene encodes CDR1 LGHNT and CDR2 FRNRAP. V was pared by 1 base and J by 8 bases, with 17 bases between. The CDR3 runs to 15 residues. The CDR3 DNA is TGTGCTAGTGGTTTGGAGTCCGGCAATACGGGAGGCTACACCTTC. As protein: CASGLESGNTGGYTF.

The chain couples TRBV27 to TRBJ2-5; 8 nucleotides align to TRBD1. The CDR3 extends over 13 amino acids. Per germline, CDR1 MNHEY and CDR2 SMNVEV (reference sequence). V shed 6 bases, J shed 5 bases, and the junction held 5 bases outside the gene matches. CDR3 DNA: TGTGCCAGCAGCTTCTCAGGGGGCGAGACCCAGTACTTC. Amino acids: CASSFSGGETQYF.